The 24 T cell receptor beta chains listed next were all sequenced from one sample in a study of CD8 T cells in ankylosing spondylitis. TCRdb processed the 5' RACE reads anew with MiXCR; each CDR3 protein has one entry. Found here are 350,000 to 400,000 distinct CDR3 sequences, approximately 22% of them singletons; the top ten hold around 14%. Sample: blood, either unsorted or a sorted T cell fraction (not recorded which). These receptors were obtained from a male donor with ankylosing spondylitis or in good health (not recorded which).

This chain's CDR3 is CASSSRRTSESNEQFF. The CDR3 DNA reads as TGTGCCAGCAGCTCCCGGCGGACTAGCGAAAGCAATGAGCAGTTCTTC. This chain uses TRBV7-9 with TRBJ2-1, with 9 bases identical to TRBD2. The germline CDR1 and CDR2 sequences are SEHNR and FQNEAQ (reference sequence). The CDR3 totals 16 residues. V trimming: 4 bases; J trimming: 6 bases; junction bases outside the gene matches: 10.

This clonotype has more than one count but fewer than ten. This chain connects TRBV5-1 to TRBJ2-7; no definite D call. The V end was cut by 3 bases, the J end by 3 bases, with 10 bases between. The CDR3 runs 13 residues. Germline CDR1 SGHRS, CDR2 YFSETQ. The CDR3 nucleotides are TGCGCCAGCAGCTACTCCCCTGGCTACGAGCAGTACTTC. It encodes CASSYSPGYEQYF.

V usage is TRBV7-3 and J usage is TRBJ2-2, with TRBD1 matching 10 bases. Germline CDR1 reads SGHTA; CDR2 reads FQGTGA. The CDR3 extends over 21 amino acids. V lost 0 bases to trimming and J lost 6 bases; unmatched junction nucleotides: 19. CDR3 DNA: TGTGCCAGCAGCTTAACGGTTATTCGACAGGGGGCCCCATTTGGGCCCGGGGAGCTGTTTTTT. Protein sequence: CASSLTVIRQGAPFGPGELFF.

This clonotype occurred a few times. The chain couples TRBV6-5 to TRBJ2-7, with D possibly TRBD2 on 5 matching bases. V gave up 10 bases and J gave up 7 bases, with 14 bases separating them. Germline V gives CDR1 MNHEY, CDR2 SVGAGI. The CDR3 extends over 11 amino acids. The CDR3 bases are TGTGCCACTCCGAAGGGAGCGGAGCAGTACTTC. It is translated as CATPKGAEQYF.

This clonotype was observed a handful of times. This rearrangement joins TRBV12-3 or TRBV12-4 to TRBJ2-5; TRBD2 agrees at 11 bases. The trim removed 3 bases at V and 0 bases at J, leaving 6 bases unmatched. This CDR3 region has 17 residues. Written as DNA, the CDR3 is TGTGCCAGCAGTTTCACCCCGGGACTAGCGGACCAAGAGACCCAGTACTTC. Translation gives CASSFTPGLADQETQYF.

This clonotype was recorded many times. This rearrangement joins TRBV7-9 to TRBJ2-5; D unresolved. Trimming cost V 3 bases and J 1 base, with 3 bases left between them. This CDR3 has 12 amino acids. Germline V gene data show CDR1 as SEHNR and CDR2 as FQNEAQ (reference sequence). This CDR3 reads CASSLAQETQYF. CDR3 bases: TGTGCCAGCAGCTTGGCCCAAGAGACCCAGTACTTC.

CDR3 DNA sequence: TGTGCCACCAGTGAAGGGGGAAGCGGGGGGTACAATGAGCAGTTCTTC. This codes for CATSEGGSGGYNEQFF. The chain joins TRBV24-1 to TRBJ2-1, with 9 bases aligning to TRBD2. The V and J ends lost 4 bases and 4 bases, in that order; junction bases with no gene match: 7. Germline V gene lookup returns CDR1 KGHDR and CDR2 SFDVKD. The CDR3 contains 16 residues.

The chain links TRBV11-2 to TRBJ2-2; 12 bases are a match to TRBD1. The CDR3 length is 16 residues. The V segment lost 5 bases and the J segment 3 bases; nucleotides outside the gene matches: 4. Germline values: CDR1 SGHAT, CDR2 FQNNGV. CDR3 loop: CASSGRDRGHTGELFF. In DNA form, the CDR3 reads TGTGCCAGCAGCGGCCGGGACAGGGGGCACACCGGGGAGCTGTTTTTT. Full variable domain (remainder filled in from reference TRBV11-2 and TRBJ2-2): EAGVAQSPRYKIIEKRQSVAFWCNPISGHATLYWYQQILGQGPKLLIQFQNNGVVDDSQLPKDRFSAERLKGVDSTLKIQPAKLEDSAVYLCASSGRDRGHTGELFFGEGSRLTVL.

This clonotype was seen more than once but under ten times. The chain joins TRBV9 to TRBJ2-7; possible D gene TRBD1, 5 bases. V lost 0 bases and J 0 bases, leaving 7 bases between the germline ends. The CDR3 extends over 14 amino acids. Germline assignment: CDR1 SGDLS and CDR2 YYNGEE. CDR3 in DNA: TGTGCCAGCAGCGTAGGGGGCAACTCCTACGAGCAGTACTTC. Translated, it gives CASSVGGNSYEQYF.

V gene TRBV28 combines with J gene TRBJ1-5; no clear D gene. This CDR3 region has 13 residues. V lost 5 bases and J lost 4, with 9 bases in between. Germline assignment: CDR1 MDHEN and CDR2 SYDVKM. CDR3 protein: CASSLARNQPQHF. CDR3 DNA sequence: TGTGCCAGCAGTCTGGCCCGGAATCAGCCCCAGCATTTT.

The V call is TRBV20-1, the J call TRBJ2-3; 10 nucleotides match TRBD2. Germline V lookup: CDR1 DFQATT, CDR2 SNEGSKA (reference sequence). V was pared by 0 bases and J by 1 base, with 10 bases of the junction left unmatched. The CDR3 covers 18 residues. The CDR3: CSARDFVLAGWGTDTQYF. Here the CDR3 DNA reads TGCAGTGCTAGAGATTTTGTACTAGCGGGGTGGGGCACAGATACGCAGTATTTT.

This clonotype was counted between two and nine times. V gene TRBV27 combines with J gene TRBJ2-5; 8 bases line up with TRBD1. Germline V lookup: CDR1 MNHEY, CDR2 SMNVEV (reference sequence). The CDR3 is made up of 14 amino acids. Germline trimming cut 5 bases from V and 3 bases from J; bases unmatched to any gene: 5. CDR3 residues: CASSQGATEETQYF. The CDR3 coding sequence is TGTGCCAGCAGTCAGGGGGCTACAGAAGAGACCCAGTACTTC.

This clonotype was detected only a few times. V usage is TRBV27 and J usage is TRBJ1-1; D call uncertain. The CDR3 has 12 residues. Germline V lookup: CDR1 MNHEY, CDR2 SMNVEV (reference sequence). DNA for the CDR3: TGTGCTACCGTGGGGATGAACACTGAAGCTTTCTTT. As protein: CATVGMNTEAFF.

This clonotype was recorded a few times. This chain links TRBV7-9 with TRBJ2-1, with a possible D match to TRBD2 (6 bases). V was clipped by 2 bases and J by 3 bases, with 8 bases between them. This CDR3 is built from 14 residues. Germline V gives CDR1 SEHNR, CDR2 FQNEAQ (reference sequence). The CDR3 DNA reads as TGTGCCAGCAGCTTATTGGACTACTACAATGAGCAGTTCTTC. As protein: CASSLLDYYNEQFF. The variable domain in full, completed from reference TRBV7-9 and TRBJ2-1, reads DTGVSQNPRHKITKRGQNVTFRCDPISEHNRLYWYRQTLGQGPEFLTYFQNEAQLEKSRLLSDRFSAERPKGSFSTLEIQRTEQGDSAMYLCASSLLDYYNEQFFGPGTRLTVL.

This clonotype was detected only a few times. The gene calls are TRBV12-3 or TRBV12-4 and TRBJ2-5; 9 nucleotides align to TRBD2. With V trimmed by 5 bases and J by 3 bases, 7 bases remained unmatched. CDR3 length: 15 amino acids. The DNA for the CDR3 is TGTGCCAGCAGTCAGCTAGCGGGGCTAAAAGAGACCCAGTACTTC. Translating it yields CASSQLAGLKETQYF.

This clonotype showed up just a few times. This rearrangement joins TRBV20-1 to TRBJ1-6; D gene ambiguous. CDR1 is DFQATT, CDR2 SNEGSKA, per germline (reference sequence). The germline V and J ends were trimmed by 0 bases and 7 bases, with 7 bases remaining between them. This CDR3 comprises 13 residues. This CDR3 is CSARDPLNSPLHF. The CDR3 nucleotides are TGCAGTGCTAGAGATCCGTTAAATTCACCCCTCCACTTT.

This clonotype was detected only a few times. The chain links TRBV12-3 or TRBV12-4 to TRBJ2-3; no definite D call. The germline V and J ends were trimmed by 3 bases and 2 bases, with 9 bases remaining between them. This CDR3 has 14 residues. The CDR3 here is CASSFGMITDTQYF. The CDR3 nucleotides are TGTGCCAGCAGTTTTGGAATGATCACAGATACGCAGTATTTT.

J is TRBJ2-7 and V is TRBV19; TRBD1 agrees at 9 bases. Per the germline V gene, CDR1 is LNHDA and CDR2 is SQIVND (reference sequence). V was pared by 6 bases and J by 7 bases, with 10 bases of the junction left unmatched. The CDR3 runs to 14 residues. For the CDR3, the DNA is TGTGCCAGTAGACCGGGACAGGGAATATTTGAGCAGTACTTC. Translation gives CASRPGQGIFEQYF. The entire variable domain, with the rest obtained from reference TRBV19 and TRBJ2-7, is as follows: DGGITQSPKYLFRKEGQNVTLSCEQNLNHDAMYWYRQDPGQGLRLIYYSQIVNDFQKGDIAEGYSVSREKKESFPLTVTSAQKNPTAFYLCASRPGQGIFEQYFGPGTRLTVT.

This sequence joins TRBV7-9 and TRBJ2-7, with no clear D. V was clipped by 3 bases and J by 0 bases, with 9 bases between them. Germline V gene sequence: CDR1 SEHNR, CDR2 FQNEAQ (reference sequence). The CDR3 extends over 14 amino acids. The CDR3 sequence: CASSFSLSSYEQYF. The CDR3 nucleotides are TGTGCCAGCAGCTTTAGCCTCAGCTCCTACGAGCAGTACTTC.

This clonotype came up a few times. The genes are TRBV5-1 and TRBJ2-1; 7 bases are a match to TRBD2. Trimming at V came to 5 bases and at J to 7 bases, leaving 6 bases not matched to a gene. This CDR3 comprises 13 residues. CDR1 and CDR2 from the germline V gene are SGHRS and YFSETQ. The CDR3 DNA reads as TGCGCCAGCAGTTGGCCGGGGGGAAATGAGCAGTTCTTC. It encodes CASSWPGGNEQFF.

With respect to this clonotype: This could be a read error, since a much larger clone is one nucleotide away. This sequence joins TRBV6-5 and TRBJ1-5; the match to TRBD1 covers 10 bases. There are 14 residues in the CDR3. Germline CDR1 reads MNHEY; CDR2 reads SVGAGI. The CDR3 bases are TGTGCCAGCAGTTCGACAGGGGGCAATCAGCACCAGCATTTT. The encoded protein is CASSSTGGNQHQHF.

This clonotype was observed a handful of times. The chain recombines TRBV2 with TRBJ1-1, with TRBD1 identical over 8 bases. Germline CDR1 is SNHLY and CDR2 is FYNNEI. This CDR3 is 13 amino acids long. V shed 6 bases, J shed 11 bases, and the junction held 11 bases outside the gene matches. The CDR3 nucleotides are TGTGCCAGCAGCTGGACAGGGCCCTTGGGGGCTTTCTTT. Protein: CASSWTGPLGAFF.

This chain links TRBV4-1 with TRBJ2-2; the D gene is possibly TRBD1 (5 bases). CDR1 and CDR2 (germline): MGHRA, YSYEKL. This CDR3 has 14 amino acids. The V end was cut by 0 bases, the J end by 7 bases, with 9 bases between. CDR3 protein: CASSQEWTLGELFF. Written as DNA, the CDR3 is TGCGCCAGCAGCCAAGAATGGACACTCGGGGAGCTGTTTTTT.

This clonotype was observed a few times. This sequence joins TRBV12-3 or TRBV12-4 and TRBJ1-1; 9 positions match TRBD1. CDR3 length: 16 residues. Trimming removed 4 bases from V and 0 bases from J; junction bases left unmatched: 6. CDR3 region: CASSSDRGNLNTEAFF. As DNA, the CDR3 is TGTGCCAGCAGTTCGGACAGGGGAAACCTGAACACTGAAGCTTTCTTT.